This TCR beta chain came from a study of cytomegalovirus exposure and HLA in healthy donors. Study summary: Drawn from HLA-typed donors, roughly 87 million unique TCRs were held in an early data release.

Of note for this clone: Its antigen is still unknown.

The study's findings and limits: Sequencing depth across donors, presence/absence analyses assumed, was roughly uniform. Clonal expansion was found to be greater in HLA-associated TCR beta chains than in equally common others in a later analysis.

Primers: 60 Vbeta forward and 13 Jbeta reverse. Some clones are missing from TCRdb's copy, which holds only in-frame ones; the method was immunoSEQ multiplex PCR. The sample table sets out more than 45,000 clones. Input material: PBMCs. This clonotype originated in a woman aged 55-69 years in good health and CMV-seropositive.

CDR3 protein: CASSWTTGGGTEAFF. CDR3 sequence (DNA): TGTGCCAGCAGCTGGACGACAGGGGGAGGCACTGAAGCTTTCTTT. This rearrangement joins TRBV5-6 to TRBJ1-1, with 9 bases lining up with TRBD1. From germline, CDR1 is SGHDT and CDR2 YYEEEE. J lost 4 bases, V lost 3 bases, and 7 bases had no gene match. The CDR3 runs 15 residues. Using reference TRBV5-6 and TRBJ1-1 for the parts outside the CDR3, the full variable domain is DAGVTQSPTHLIKTRGQQVTLRCSPKSGHDTVSWYQQALGQGPQFIFQYYEEEERQRGNFPDRFSGHQFPNYSSELNVNALLLGDSALYLCASSWTTGGGTEAFFGQGTRLTVV.